These 3 T cell receptor beta chains were sequenced from one sample in a study of CD8+ T cells in alopecia areata. Sequencing relied on a cDNA template that was reverse transcribed from extracted RNA. Measured with immunoSEQ multiplex PCR; TCRdb has only the in-frame clones, and not every one. The sample records about 190,000 clones, 64% being singletons. Treatment given: oral pan-JAK inhibitor, 5-10 mg twice daily. The sample was CD4+ T cells sorted from blood, taken at week 4, from a patient treated with tofacitinib. The receptors shown here come from a human donor with alopecia areata.

J is TRBJ2-6 and V is TRBV19, with D unclear. Per germline, CDR1 LNHDA and CDR2 SQIVND (reference sequence). The germline V and J ends were trimmed by 5 bases and 0 bases, with 5 bases remaining between them. The CDR3 covers 14 residues. The CDR3 nucleotides read TGTGCCAGTAGTCAATACTCTGGGGCCAACGTCCTGACTTTC. Its protein is CASSQYSGANVLTF.

The V gene is TRBV7-2, the J gene TRBJ2-2, with D perhaps TRBD1 (6 bases). Germline values: CDR1 SGHTA, CDR2 FQGNSA. Trimming cost V 9 bases and J 0 bases, with 8 bases left between them. The CDR3 contains 13 residues. The CDR3: CASTGSNTGELFF. In DNA form, the CDR3 reads TGTGCCAGTACAGGGTCGAACACCGGGGAGCTGTTTTTT.

This chain joins TRBV2 and TRBJ2-1; no reliable D call. Germline assignment: CDR1 SNHLY and CDR2 FYNNEI. The CDR3 is made up of 11 amino acids. V was shortened by 4 bases and J by 9 bases, with 7 bases between the two germline ends. CDR3 residues: CASSVQSEQFF. The CDR3 DNA reads TGTGCCAGCAGTGTCCAAAGTGAGCAGTTCTTC.